This TCR beta chain originates from a study of T-cell memory formation after mild COVID-19. Trimming left V 5 bases short and J 4 bases short, with 3 bases between. This CDR3 has 10 amino acids. Per the germline V gene, CDR1 is SGHAT and CDR2 is FQNNGV. TCRdb analysed the 5' RACE reads with MiXCR anew, one entry per CDR3 protein. In the table there are about 82,000 distinct CDR3 sequences, about 13% of which are singletons. As for this clonotype: Its matching antigen is unknown.

Study-level results: Day 37-peaking second-wave clones had unconfirmed SARS-CoV-2 specificity.

What was sequenced was PBMCs or a T cell subset sorted from them (not recorded which). This chain links TRBV11-2 with TRBJ2-7; D remains ambiguous. This clonotype was obtained from a man between 18 and 35 years old who had mild COVID-19 (a few samples of this study predate the infection). Cell type and time point are not known. In nucleotides, the CDR3 is TGTGCCAGCAGCATTTACGAGCAGTACTTC. The encoded protein is CASSIYEQYF.